This T cell receptor beta chain was profiled in a study of T cells in Graves' hyperthyroidism and ophthalmopathy. Across the whole study: Blood from the periphery was taken at initial diagnosis, before any treatment.

Exclusions: uncontrolled infection, other autoimmune disease, pregnancy, lactation. Orbital computed tomography, thyroid ultrasound, serum thyroxine and TRAb, and clinical symptoms together informed the diagnoses. V dropped 7 bases and J dropped 9 bases, with 16 bases sitting between them. The CDR3 is 13 amino acids. The germline CDR1 and CDR2 sequences are MNHNS and SASEGT. What was amplified from RNA transcripts were TCR beta CDR3 regions. Researchers ran a first-round RT-PCR on the TCR CDR3 using the HTBI primer set. TCRdb processed the multiplex PCR reads anew with MiXCR; each CDR3 protein has one entry. The data hold about 620,000 distinct CDR3 sequences, with roughly 16% observed a single time. At least ten counts were recorded for this clonotype. As yet, its antigen is unknown. Study-level results: Ophthalmopathy got predicted by the model a median around six months before its onset.

This chain links TRBV6-1 with TRBJ1-5; perhaps TRBD1 as D (5 bases). This TCR was sampled from a woman in her thirties with Graves' hyperthyroidism. The sample was blood. CDR3 in amino acids: CASNLGGEAPQHF. CDR3 DNA sequence: TGTGCCAGCAATTTGGGGGGGGAGGCGCCCCAGCATTTT.